This TCR beta chain was sequenced in a study of beta chain features in type 1 diabetes. Study observations and caveats: Shortening that was moderate but significant affected the TCRB CDR3s of Type 1 diabetes patients in all four CD4+ subsets.

It was via CD45RO/CCR7/CD25/CD127/CD95/CD27 that CD4+ naive, central memory, regulatory and stem cell-like memory cells were sorted. Turning to this clone: The antigen is unknown.

Expressed TCRB transcripts were sequenced, since all the RNA that had been isolated was reverse transcribed. Repertoires were generated with immunoSEQ multiplex PCR, while TCRdb's copy carries only in-frame clones and drops some. This table holds under 950,000 clones, roughly 17% found once. V lost 0 bases to trimming and J lost 7 bases; unmatched junction nucleotides: 7. Germline CDR1 KGHSH, CDR2 LQKENI. CDR3 length: 16 residues. The V gene is TRBV18, the J gene TRBJ2-7; 12 nucleotides agree with TRBD1. The sample was naive CD4+ T cells from blood. The TCR originated in a young woman in good health. This chain's CDR3 is CASSPPLGQGAAEQYF. CDR3 nucleotides: TGTGCCAGCTCACCACCGTTGGGACAGGGGGCGGCGGAGCAGTACTTC. Using reference TRBV18 and TRBJ2-7 for the parts outside the CDR3, the full variable domain is NAGVMQNPRHLVRRRGQEARLRCSPMKGHSHVYWYRQLPEEGLKFMVYLQKENIIDESGMPKERFSAEFPKEGPSILRIQQVVRGDSAAYFCASSPPLGQGAAEQYFGPGTRLTVT.